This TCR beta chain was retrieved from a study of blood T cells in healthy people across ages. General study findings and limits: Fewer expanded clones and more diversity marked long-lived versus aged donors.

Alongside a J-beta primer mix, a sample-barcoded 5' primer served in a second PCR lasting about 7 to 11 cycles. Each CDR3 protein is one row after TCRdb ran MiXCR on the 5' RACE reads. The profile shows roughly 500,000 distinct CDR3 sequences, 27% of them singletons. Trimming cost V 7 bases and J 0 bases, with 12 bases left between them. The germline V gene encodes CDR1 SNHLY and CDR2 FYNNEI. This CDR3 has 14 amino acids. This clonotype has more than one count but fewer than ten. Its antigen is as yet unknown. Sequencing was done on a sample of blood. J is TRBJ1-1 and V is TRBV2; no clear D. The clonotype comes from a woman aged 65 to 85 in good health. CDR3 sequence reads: CASTSETVNTEAFF. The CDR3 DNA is TGTGCCAGCACTTCAGAAACAGTGAACACTGAAGCTTTCTTT. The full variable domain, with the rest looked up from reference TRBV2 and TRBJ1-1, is EPEVTQTPSHQVTQMGQEVILRCVPISNHLYFYWYRQILGQKVEFLVSFYNNEISEKSEIFDDQFSVERPDGSNFTLKIRSTKLEDSAMYFCASTSETVNTEAFFGQGTRLTVV.